These T cell receptor beta chains were read from a single sample in a study of human T cells and chemical hapten exposure. TCRdb itself ran the RACE reads through MiXCR, one entry per CDR3 protein. The repertoire includes fewer than 150,000 distinct CDR3 sequences, roughly 13% of them detected once, and about 0.85% sits in the top ten. The sample in question was whole blood, obtained in connection with sensitization to the hapten diphenylcyclopropenone (DPC). The receptors here all came from a man younger than 30 with alopecia areata. Some clones in this sample may be carry-over from other donors' samples. Both conserved end residues are part of each CDR3.

TRBV7-2 | CASSPRFPEAFF
TRBV4-3 | CASSQDPGAHEQYF
TRBV7-2 | CASSLTAGAGEQFF
TRBV4-3 | CASSQDTNYGYTF
TRBV9 | CASSVGTPLTDTQYF
TRBV9 | CASSVVDTEAFF
TRBV28 | CAIGQGEGAELFF
TRBV4-3 | CASSHPLGQGRPDTQYF
TRBV4-3 | CASSATGGQETQYF
TRBV12-3/TRBV12-4 | CASSLKTIYF
TRBV6-2/TRBV6-3 | CASKGDLFTGELFF
TRBV7-2 | CASSPPGTGITDTQYF
TRBV12-3/TRBV12-4 | CASRPDRGRGYTF
TRBV28 | CASTAGRTETQYF
TRBV7-2 | CASSWDRASYNSPLHF
TRBV29-1 | CSVVTGLGNTIYF
TRBV7-9 | CASSRPGRNQPQHF
TRBV6-5 | CASSYYRTGRTEAFF
TRBV5-1 | CASSFWTSGVTYNEQFF
TRBV10-3 | CAISDIVERELFF
TRBV6-5 | CASSSGQGARVYEKLFF
TRBV7-6 | CASSLGNEAFF
TRBV9 | CASSLGSDANYGYTF
TRBV29-1 | CSVEESWANYGYTF
TRBV20-1 | CSASGGGGSQETQYF
TRBV29-1 | CSVQFQGETQYF
TRBV9 | CASSEGGVLTGALPDTQYF
TRBV18 | CASSPVGQTLAGGQLYQETQYF
TRBV9 | CASSVDGTPYEQYF
TRBV4-3 | CASSQVSAAGELFF
TRBV19 | CASSIDATLNTGELFF
TRBV18 | CASSPTDSYNQPQHF
TRBV19 | CASKAGEYDEKLFF
TRBV5-1 | CASSLGFESLAKNIQYF
TRBV20-1 | CSARDLPTGGTLDTQYF
TRBV3-1 | CASSQDERSPLHF
TRBV29-1 | CSVRGGGETQYF
TRBV19 | CASSSGLAEYNEQFF
TRBV29-1 | CSVEEEGMNTEAFF
TRBV2 | CASSEGFTASETQYF
TRBV12-5 | CATSVPEMNTEAFF
TRBV29-1 | CSVDPGEANEKLFF
TRBV6-2/TRBV6-3 | CASSLTVAKAFF
TRBV11-3 | CASSSGMVTDTQYF
TRBV11-2 | CASSPLGWGDTQYF
TRBV20-1 | CSARTTSGTAFQPQHF
TRBV27 | CASSLVQGAGETQYF
TRBV9 | CASNAGEHEQFF